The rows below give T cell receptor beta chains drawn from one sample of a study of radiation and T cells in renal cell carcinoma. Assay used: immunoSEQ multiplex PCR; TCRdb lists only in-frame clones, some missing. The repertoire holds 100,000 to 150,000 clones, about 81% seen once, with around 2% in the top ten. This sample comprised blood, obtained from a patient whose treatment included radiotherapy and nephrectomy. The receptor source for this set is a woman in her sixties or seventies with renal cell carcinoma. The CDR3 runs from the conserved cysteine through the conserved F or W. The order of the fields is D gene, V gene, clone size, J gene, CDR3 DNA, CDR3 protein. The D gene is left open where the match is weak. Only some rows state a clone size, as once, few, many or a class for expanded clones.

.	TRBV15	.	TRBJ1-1	TGTGCCACCAGCAGAGCCGGGACGGCTGACACTGAAGCTTTCTTT	CATSRAGTADTEAFF
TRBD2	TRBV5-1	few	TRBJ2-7	TGCGCCAGCAGCTTGGCTAGCGGGAGGCCCCACGAGCAGTACTTC	CASSLASGRPHEQYF
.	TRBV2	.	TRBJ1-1	TGTGCCAGCAGTGAGATAGCAGGAAGAGCTTTCTTT	CASSEIAGRAFF
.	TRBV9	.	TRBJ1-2	TGTGCCAGCAGCGTGGGGGACGGTCGGCATGGCTACACCTTC	CASSVGDGRHGYTF
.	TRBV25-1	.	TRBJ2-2	TGTGCCAGCAGTATCCACGGGGACACCGGGGAGCTGTTTTTT	CASSIHGDTGELFF
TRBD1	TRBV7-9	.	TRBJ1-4	TGTGCCAGCAGCTTAGGATGGACAGGGGTTAATGAAAAACTGTTTTTT	CASSLGWTGVNEKLFF
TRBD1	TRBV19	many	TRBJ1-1	TGTGCCAGTAGTTCCGGGACAGGGGGCGCGAGGTCGGACACTGAAGCTTTCTTT	CASSSGTGGARSDTEAFF
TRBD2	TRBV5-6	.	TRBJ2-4	TGTGCCAGCAGCTTGGAAGGGCTAGCGGGAGCCAAAAACATTCAGTACTTC	CASSLEGLAGAKNIQYF
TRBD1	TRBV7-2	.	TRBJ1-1	TGTGCCAGCAGCTTACAGGGGGATAGGCACACTGAAGCTTTCTTT	CASSLQGDRHTEAFF
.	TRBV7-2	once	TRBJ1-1	TGTGCCAGCAGCTTACGTCTAGACCACCTATCGAACACTGAAGCTTTCTTT	CASSLRLDHLSNTEAFF
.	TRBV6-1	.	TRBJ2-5	TGTGCCAGCAGGTCAGGGGCAATTGAGACCCAGTACTTC	CASRSGAIETQYF
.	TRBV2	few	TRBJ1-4	TGTGCCAGCACCCTACGAGGGGCAACTAATGAAAAACTGTTTTTT	CASTLRGATNEKLFF
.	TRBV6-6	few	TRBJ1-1	TGTGCCAGCAGTTACGAGCCGAACACTGAAGCTTTCTTT	CASSYEPNTEAFF
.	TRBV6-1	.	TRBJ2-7	TGTGCCAGCAGTGAAAGTCAGGCAGCCAACGAGCAGTACTTC	CASSESQAANEQYF
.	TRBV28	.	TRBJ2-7	TGTGCCAGCAGTTTAGTGGGATACTCCTACGAGCAGTACTTC	CASSLVGYSYEQYF
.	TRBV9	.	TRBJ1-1	TGTGCCAGCAGCGTAGGAGCAGCCCTGAACACTGAAGCTTTCTTT	CASSVGAALNTEAFF
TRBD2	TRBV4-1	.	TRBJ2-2	TGCGCCAGCAGCCTCCTCTGGATCCCGGGGGGGTACACCGGGGAGCTGTTTTTT	CASSLLWIPGGYTGELFF
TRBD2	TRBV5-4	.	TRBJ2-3	TGTGCCAGCAGTCTGGGGGGGGGAAGGGCAGATACGCAGTATTTT	CASSLGGGRADTQYF
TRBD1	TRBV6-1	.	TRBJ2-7	TGTGCCAGCAGTGAACACGGACAGGGGGCGCGCGAGCAGTACTTC	CASSEHGQGAREQYF
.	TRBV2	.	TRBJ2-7	TGTGCCAGCAGGTCCCTAATCCGCCTGCCCACCTACGAGCAGTACTTC	CASRSLIRLPTYEQYF
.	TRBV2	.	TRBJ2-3	TGTGCCAGCATTCGGACAGATACGCAGTATTTT	CASIRTDTQYF
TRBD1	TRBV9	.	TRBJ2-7	TGTGCCAGCAGCCCCCAGGGACAGATCTCCTACGAGCAGTACTTC	CASSPQGQISYEQYF
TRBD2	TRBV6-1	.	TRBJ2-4	TGTGCCAGCAGTGACGGGGGCGGGAGGGGAAACATTCAGTACTTC	CASSDGGGRGNIQYF
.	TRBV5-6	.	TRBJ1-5	TGTGCCAGCAGCTTGGGAGGGTATCAGCCCCAGCATTTT	CASSLGGYQPQHF
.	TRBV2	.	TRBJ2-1	TGTGCCAGCGTCTGGCAGGGAAATGAGCAGTTCTTC	CASVWQGNEQFF
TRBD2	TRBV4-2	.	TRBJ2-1	TGTGCCAGCAGCCAAGAAGCAGTGACTAGCGGGAGTATCTACAATGAGCAGTTCTTC	CASSQEAVTSGSIYNEQFF
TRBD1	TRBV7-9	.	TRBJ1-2	TGTGCCAGCAGCTTAATCCCAGGGGGCGCGCGTGGCTACACCTTC	CASSLIPGGARGYTF
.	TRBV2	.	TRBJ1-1	TGTGCCAGCGCAGGGTTCATGAACACTGAAGCTTTCTTT	CASAGFMNTEAFF
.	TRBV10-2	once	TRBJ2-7	TGCGCCAGCAGTGAGTGGGTAGGGGGGGCCTACGAGCAGTACTTC	CASSEWVGGAYEQYF
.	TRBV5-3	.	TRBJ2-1	TGTGCCAGATTCGGCCGGGGCTACAATGAGCAGTTCTTC	CARFGRGYNEQFF
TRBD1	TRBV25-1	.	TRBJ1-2	TGTGCCAGCAGTTCCCGACAGGGGGCGAGCGGGAACTATGGCTACACCTTC	CASSSRQGASGNYGYTF
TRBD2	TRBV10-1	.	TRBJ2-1	TGCGCCAGCAGTCCTTTAGCGGGGAACGCCTACAATGAGCAGTTCTTC	CASSPLAGNAYNEQFF
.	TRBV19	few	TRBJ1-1	TGTGCCAGTAGAGAACAGGGTACAATGAACACTGAAGCTTTCTTT	CASREQGTMNTEAFF
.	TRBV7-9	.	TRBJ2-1	TGTGCCAGCGCCGAATCTGCTGAGCAGTTCTTC	CASAESAEQFF
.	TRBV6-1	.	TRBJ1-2	TGTGCCAGCAGTGAAGCGCGGGGGGACCCTCAGAGGGGCTACACCTTC	CASSEARGDPQRGYTF
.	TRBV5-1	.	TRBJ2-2	TGCGCCAGCAGCTCACAGGGAATCGGGGAGCTGTTTTTT	CASSSQGIGELFF
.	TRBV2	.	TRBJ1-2	TGTGCCAGCAGGATGGGGAGGACAGACAGATATGGCTACACCTTC	CASRMGRTDRYGYTF
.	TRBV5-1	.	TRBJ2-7	TGCGCCAGCAGTCTGGGCAGGGTCGGGGCCGAGCAGTACTTC	CASSLGRVGAEQYF
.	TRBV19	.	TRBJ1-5	TGTGCCAGTAGTATTGGTCCCTACGGGAATCAGCCCCAGCATTTT	CASSIGPYGNQPQHF
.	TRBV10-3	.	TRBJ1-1	TGTGCCATCAGTGGGAGGGCCCAGGGGATGAACACTGAAGCTTTCTTT	CAISGRAQGMNTEAFF
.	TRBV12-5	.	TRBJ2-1	TGTGCTAGTGGTCCCGATTCGCTTGAGCAGTTCTTC	CASGPDSLEQFF
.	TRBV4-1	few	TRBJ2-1	TGCGCCAGCAGCCAGACCCCGGCGCACAATGAGCAGTTCTTC	CASSQTPAHNEQFF